This TCR beta chain originates from a study of cytomegalovirus exposure and HLA in healthy donors. Overall study results and limits: Immune exposure was documented only through CMV serostatus.

On this clone itself: As yet, its antigen is unknown.

CDR1 is SNHLY, CDR2 FYNNEI, per germline. V lost 4 bases and J lost 0, with 9 bases in between. The CDR3 is made up of 15 amino acids. Primers for the PCR totalled 60 Vbeta and 13 Jbeta. Data came from immunoSEQ multiplex PCR; TCRdb stores just in-frame clones and leaves some out. The profile shows about 130,000 clones, about 80% of them singletons. The sequence came from a human donor in good health. The V gene is TRBV2, the J gene TRBJ1-4; unclear D gene. Sequenced sample: PBMCs. CDR3 nucleotide sequence: TGTGCCAGCAGTGGGACTTCAGCAACTAATGAAAAACTGTTTTTT. Protein product: CASSGTSATNEKLFF.